These 2 T cell receptor beta chains came from one sample sequenced in a study of OX40 agonist ivuxolimab in advanced cancers. Library construction relied on the immunoSEQ multiplex PCR assay. What TCRdb holds here is the immuneACCESS table cut down to in-frame rearrangements. Part of the clones is not present; checked against another copy, under half of the missing clones reflect an unresolved V gene, and the others are unexplained. Across this sample there are 65,000 or so clones, with about four fifths seen only once. 2% to 3% of the sample lies in the top ten. The input for sequencing was CD4+ or CD8+ T cells sorted from blood, taken in a trial of the OX40 agonist ivuxolimab. The receptor source for this set is an adult with an advanced solid tumor such as melanoma, head and neck, liver or kidney cancer.

V and J are TRBV4-1 and TRBJ1-2; unclear D gene. The germline V and J ends were trimmed by 1 base and 5 bases, with 14 bases remaining between them. Germline CDR1 MGHRA, CDR2 YSYEKL. The CDR3 extends over 15 amino acids. The CDR3 nucleotides read TGCGCCAGCAGCCAAGGAAGGACTTCCCGATATGGCTACACCTTC. Translated, it gives CASSQGRTSRYGYTF.

The CDR3 sequence: CASSFKTSGVTDTQYF. CDR3 nucleotides: TGTGCCAGCAGCTTCAAGACTAGCGGGGTGACAGATACGCAGTATTTT. The rearrangement uses TRBV5-4 and TRBJ2-3; 11 nucleotides agree with TRBD2. The CDR3 sequence is 16 residues long. The junction had 5 bases not matched to a gene; V was cut back by 2 bases and J by 3 bases. Germline values: CDR1 SGHNT, CDR2 YYREEE (reference sequence).